These 24 T cell receptor beta chains originate from one sample sequenced in a study of sequential checkpoint blockade in melanoma. Treatment: randomized to nivolumab then ipilimumab (arm A) or the reverse (arm B). The repertoire was sequenced with immunoSEQ multiplex PCR; TCRdb's copy has only in-frame clones and lacks some. The sample contains 2,500 to 3,500 clones, under 40% of which appear only once. Specimen: tumor tissue (inferred from file names), collected from a patient given nivolumab and ipilimumab in sequence. Receptors were obtained from a human donor with melanoma.

A few counts support this clone. The J gene is TRBJ2-5, the V gene TRBV6-8; D is unclear. The CDR3 is 14 amino acids. Per the germline V gene, CDR1 is MNHGY and CDR2 is SAAAGT. Trimming removed 7 bases at V and 1 base at J, with 13 bases between. The CDR3 protein is CASIPSATQETQYF. The DNA for the CDR3 is TGTGCCAGCATTCCCTCGGCTACCCAAGAGACCCAGTACTTC.

The rearrangement joins TRBV5-1 to TRBJ2-5; 9 bases are shared with TRBD1. With 3 bases clipped from V and 4 bases from J, the junction kept 7 bases outside the gene matches. Germline CDR1 is SGHRS and CDR2 is YFSETQ. The CDR3 totals 15 residues. CDR3 region: CASSWNRGRGETQYF. In DNA, the CDR3 is TGCGCCAGCAGCTGGAACAGGGGGCGGGGAGAGACCCAGTACTTC.

The V gene is TRBV19, the J gene TRBJ2-7; TRBD2 matches 11 bases. V lost 2 bases, J lost 4 bases, and 7 bases stayed unmatched. From germline, CDR1 is LNHDA and CDR2 SQIVND (reference sequence). The CDR3 runs to 16 residues. The CDR3 here is CASSISLGLAGYEQYF. The CDR3 bases are TGTGCCAGTAGTATATCGTTAGGACTAGCGGGTTACGAGCAGTACTTC.

This clone came up a few times. The V gene is TRBV11-3, the J gene TRBJ2-5; TRBD1 agrees at 8 bases. The CDR3 covers 14 residues. Germline-derived CDR1 and CDR2 are SGHNT and YENEEA. V gave up 3 bases and J gave up 2 bases; unmatched junction bases: 2. The CDR3 DNA is TGTGCCAGCAGCTTCGGGACAGGTCAAGAGACCCAGTACTTC. Translating gives CASSFGTGQETQYF.

The rearrangement uses TRBV19 and TRBJ2-1; 8 bases map to TRBD2. With 7 bases clipped from V and 8 bases from J, the junction kept 13 bases outside the gene matches. Germline-derived CDR1 and CDR2 are LNHDA and SQIVND (reference sequence). The CDR3 runs to 15 residues. The CDR3 protein is CASTNPGLGSDEQFF. The CDR3 DNA sequence: TGTGCCAGTACGAATCCGGGACTAGGATCCGATGAGCAGTTCTTC.

In this sample, this clone turned up a few times. The rearrangement links TRBV19 to TRBJ1-4; D uncertain. V was clipped by 3 bases and J by 8 bases, with 16 bases between them. CDR1 and CDR2 from the germline V gene are LNHDA and SQIVND (reference sequence). The CDR3 sequence is 15 residues long. The CDR3 loop reads CASSISGTLREKLFF. The CDR3 DNA reads as TGTGCCAGTAGTATCTCGGGAACACTCCGGGAAAAACTGTTTTTT. Full variable domain (missing parts from reference TRBV19 and TRBJ1-4): DGGITQSPKYLFRKEGQNVTLSCEQNLNHDAMYWYRQDPGQGLRLIYYSQIVNDFQKGDIAEGYSVSREKKESFPLTVTSAQKNPTAFYLCASSISGTLREKLFFGSGTQLSVL.

Sample share makes this clone medium-sized. The chain uses TRBV7-7 and TRBJ2-1, with 9 positions matching TRBD2. Trimming removed 5 bases from V and 7 bases from J; junction bases left unmatched: 6. Germline V lookup: CDR1 SSHAT, CDR2 FNYEAQ (reference sequence). The CDR3 is 14 amino acids. The CDR3 sequence: CASSVSGSRNEQFF. Here the CDR3 DNA reads TGTGCCAGCAGCGTTAGCGGGAGTCGAAATGAGCAGTTCTTC.

By sample share, this clone is medium-sized. The V and J genes are TRBV7-4 and TRBJ1-1, with D possibly being TRBD1 (6 bases). Trimming took off 5 bases at V and 7 bases at J, with 14 bases between the two ends. Germline-derived CDR1 and CDR2 are SGHVT and SQSDAQ. The CDR3 runs to 13 residues. The DNA of the CDR3 is TGTGCCAGCAGCGCACAGGGCCGGGGTGAAGCTTTCTTT. This translates into CASSAQGRGEAFF.

The DNA of the CDR3 is TGTGCCAGCACCCAAGCTGGACAGGGGGAAGAAGAGACCCAGTACTTC. Protein sequence: CASTQAGQGEEETQYF. The V call is TRBV6-8, the J call TRBJ2-5; TRBD1 aligns across 10 bases. Germline V gene sequence: CDR1 MNHGY, CDR2 SAAAGT. The junction had 11 bases not matched to a gene; V was cut back by 7 bases and J by 3 bases. This CDR3 is 16 amino acids long.

This clone was observed a handful of times. This chain uses TRBV9 with TRBJ2-7; no reliable D call. The CDR3 has 15 amino acids. Trimming cost V 4 bases and J 1 base, with 15 bases left between them. CDR1 is SGDLS, CDR2 YYNGEE, per germline. The chain's CDR3 is CASSFAAGLSYEQYF. The CDR3 DNA reads TGTGCCAGCAGCTTCGCCGCCGGGCTTTCCTACGAGCAGTACTTC.

The J gene is TRBJ2-1, the V gene TRBV29-1; 7 nucleotides agree with TRBD2. CDR1 is SQVTM and CDR2 is ANQGSEA in the germline V gene. The CDR3 runs to 12 residues. Trimming took 8 bases from V and 4 from J; bases not matched to a gene: 5. CDR3 DNA sequence: TGCAGCTCCCGGACTAGTTACAATGAGCAGTTCTTC. It is translated as CSSRTSYNEQFF.

The chain uses TRBV18 and TRBJ2-5; 13 bases align to TRBD2. J gave up 2 bases and V 1 base, and 4 bases lay outside the gene matches. Germline CDR1 KGHSH, CDR2 LQKENI. This CDR3 is built from 17 residues. The CDR3 sequence is CASSPLRTSGGQETQYF. Here the CDR3 DNA reads TGTGCCAGCTCACCACTACGGACTAGCGGGGGACAAGAGACCCAGTACTTC. Variable domain in full (rest from reference TRBV18 and TRBJ2-5): NAGVMQNPRHLVRRRGQEARLRCSPMKGHSHVYWYRQLPEEGLKFMVYLQKENIIDESGMPKERFSAEFPKEGPSILRIQQVVRGDSAAYFCASSPLRTSGGQETQYFGPGTRLLVL.

This chain links TRBV2 with TRBJ2-7; TRBD2 matches at 9 bases. Looked up from germline, CDR1 is SNHLY and CDR2 is FYNNEI. The V gene end was trimmed by 1 base and the J gene end by 9 bases; junction bases not matched to a gene: 19. The CDR3 has 18 amino acids. This chain's CDR3 is CASSEEGGQGGRAEVQYV. The CDR3 bases are TGTGCCAGCAGTGAAGAAGGGGGGCAAGGCGGGAGGGCCGAGGTGCAGTACGTC.

V usage is TRBV19 and J usage is TRBJ2-3; 10 nucleotides match TRBD2. With 4 bases clipped from V and 2 bases from J, the junction kept 12 bases outside the gene matches. CDR1 is LNHDA, CDR2 SQIVND, per germline (reference sequence). The CDR3 runs to 18 residues. DNA of the CDR3: TGTGCCAGTAGTACCTCCCCGACTAGCGGGCCTTCCACAGATACGCAGTATTTT. This codes for CASSTSPTSGPSTDTQYF. The variable domain in full, completed from reference TRBV19 and TRBJ2-3, reads DGGITQSPKYLFRKEGQNVTLSCEQNLNHDAMYWYRQDPGQGLRLIYYSQIVNDFQKGDIAEGYSVSREKKESFPLTVTSAQKNPTAFYLCASSTSPTSGPSTDTQYFGPGTRLTVL.

The CDR3 here is CASRAWLQGASGELFF. CDR3 sequence (DNA): TGTGCAAGTCGCGCATGGCTTCAGGGGGCCTCCGGGGAGCTGTTTTTT. This chain links TRBV12-2 with TRBJ2-2; the table's TRBD1 call for D was not verified on the DNA. TRBV12-2 is noted as a pseudogene. The CDR3 totals 16 residues.

J is TRBJ2-3 and V is TRBV5-1; 8 nucleotides line up with TRBD1. Germline assignment: CDR1 SGHRS and CDR2 YFSETQ. V shed 4 bases and J 2 bases; nucleotides not matched to a gene: 6. The CDR3 is 15 residues long. For the CDR3, the DNA is TGCGCCAGCAGCCCTAGACAGGGGTACACAGATACGCAGTATTTT. Translating gives CASSPRQGYTDTQYF.

The chain carries TRBV6-8 and TRBJ1-5; TRBD1 matches 8 bases. From germline, CDR1 is MNHGY and CDR2 SAAAGT. This CDR3 contains 14 residues. Trimming at V came to 6 bases and at J to 7 bases, leaving 8 bases not matched to a gene. The CDR3 spells CASSLPQGVQPQHF. CDR3 sequence (DNA): TGTGCCAGCAGCCTGCCACAGGGGGTCCAGCCCCAGCATTTT.

In this sample, this clone turned up a few times. V usage is TRBV10-3 and J usage is TRBJ2-7; TRBD2 might be the D (6 bases). This CDR3 has 13 residues. Deletions cut 10 bases from V and 6 bases from J, with 19 bases between. Germline lookup yields CDR1 ENHRY and CDR2 SYGVKD. In nucleotides, the CDR3 is TGTGCCAGCCGTACCCCTAGCGTCGGCGAGCAGTACTTC. It translates to CASRTPSVGEQYF.

CDR3 in amino acids: CASSAGAADTQYF. The DNA of the CDR3 is TGTGCCAGCTCTGCGGGGGCGGCAGATACGCAGTATTTT. This chain joins TRBV28 and TRBJ2-3; perhaps TRBD2 as D (7 bases). Germline V CDR1 and CDR2: MDHEN, SYDVKM. CDR3 length: 13 residues. V was cut by 8 bases and J by 4 bases, with 13 bases left in between.

This rearrangement joins TRBV5-1 to TRBJ2-3; 7 bases align to TRBD1. After removal of 0 bases from V and 4 bases from J, the junction contained 11 bases not matched to a gene. The CDR3 extends over 17 amino acids. From germline, CDR1 is SGHRS and CDR2 YFSETQ. The CDR3 is CASSLAGRGGVPDTQYF. CDR3 DNA sequence: TGCGCCAGCAGCTTGGCCGGGCGAGGGGGCGTTCCAGATACGCAGTATTTT.

The chain is built from TRBV28 and TRBJ2-7; D is uncertain. Germline V gene data show CDR1 as MDHEN and CDR2 as SYDVKM. CDR3 length: 15 residues. V lost 4 bases to trimming and J lost 2 bases, with 15 bases between them. CDR3 protein: CASSSQTTITYEQYF. DNA of the CDR3: TGTGCCAGCAGTTCCCAAACAACAATAACCTACGAGCAGTACTTC. The variable domain in full, with the rest retrieved from reference TRBV28 and TRBJ2-7, is DVKVTQSSRYLVKRTGEKVFLECVQDMDHENMFWYRQDPGLGLRLIYFSYDVKMKEKGDIPEGYSVSREKKERFSLILESASTNQTSMYLCASSSQTTITYEQYFGPGTRLTVT.

This clone was observed a few times. The genes are TRBV9 and TRBJ2-2; D gene uncertain. CDR1 SGDLS and CDR2 YYNGEE come from the germline V gene. Between the trimmed V and J ends, which lost 3 bases and 2 bases, there was a span of 11 bases. This CDR3 contains 15 residues. CDR3 nucleotides: TGTGCCAGCAGCGCCGACCCTCATAACACCGGGGAGCTGTTTTTT. Amino acids: CASSADPHNTGELFF.

V is TRBV30 and J is TRBJ1-2, with a possible D match to TRBD1 (5 bases). CDR3 length: 11 residues. Per the germline V gene, CDR1 is GTSNPN and CDR2 is SVGIG (reference sequence). Trimming removed 2 bases from V and 13 bases from J, with 14 bases in between. The CDR3 sequence is CAWSLGAQITF. The CDR3 nucleotides are TGTGCCTGGAGTTTAGGGGCGCAGATCACCTTC.

The chain carries TRBV19 and TRBJ1-1; 9 nucleotides align to TRBD1. The germline V gene encodes CDR1 LNHDA and CDR2 SQIVND (reference sequence). V was clipped by 6 bases and J by 3 bases; unmatched bases: 8. The CDR3 length is 15 residues. The CDR3 protein is CASRRGQGGYTEAFF. Here the CDR3 DNA reads TGTGCCAGTAGGAGGGGACAGGGCGGGTACACTGAAGCTTTCTTT.